This T cell receptor (beta chain) stems from a study of blood T cell repertoires in COVID-19. Per the germline V gene, CDR1 is SNHLY and CDR2 is FYNNEI. The CDR3 loop spans 16 amino acids. The V end lost 6 bases, the J end lost 0 bases, and 15 bases lay between the germline ends. Assay: immunoSEQ multiplex PCR; the TCRdb copy retains only in-frame clones and omits some. The sample includes a few hundred thousand clones, approximately 84% of them seen just once. The receptor's source is a woman aged 30 to 39 who had recovered from COVID-19. Source material: PBMCs or T cells enriched from blood (not recorded which). V is TRBV2 and J is TRBJ1-3; tentatively, D is TRBD1 (5 bases). The DNA for the CDR3 is TGTGCCAGCAGGCACCAGGGCGTCAGCTCTGGAAACACCATATATTTT. Translating it yields CASRHQGVSSGNTIYF.